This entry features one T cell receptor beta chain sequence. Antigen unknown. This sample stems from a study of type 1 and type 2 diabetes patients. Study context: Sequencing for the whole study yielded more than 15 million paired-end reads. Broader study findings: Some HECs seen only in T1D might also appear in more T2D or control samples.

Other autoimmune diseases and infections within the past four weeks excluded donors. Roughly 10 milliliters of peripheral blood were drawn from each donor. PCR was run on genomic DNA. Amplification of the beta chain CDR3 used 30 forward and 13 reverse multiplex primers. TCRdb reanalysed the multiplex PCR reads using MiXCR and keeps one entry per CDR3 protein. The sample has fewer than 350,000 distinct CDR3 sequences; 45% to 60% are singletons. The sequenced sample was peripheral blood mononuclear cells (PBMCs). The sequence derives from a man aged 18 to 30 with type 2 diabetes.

The CDR3: CSARNSGSQPQHF. The CDR3 region has the DNA TGCAGTGCCCGTAACTCAGGGAGCCAGCCCCAGCATTTT. The rearrangement joins TRBV20-1 to TRBJ1-5; possible D gene TRBD1, 5 bases. The CDR3 loop spans 13 amino acids. CDR1 and CDR2 from the germline V gene are DFQATT and SNEGSKA (reference sequence). Trimming stripped 6 bases from V and 7 bases from J, with 16 bases between.